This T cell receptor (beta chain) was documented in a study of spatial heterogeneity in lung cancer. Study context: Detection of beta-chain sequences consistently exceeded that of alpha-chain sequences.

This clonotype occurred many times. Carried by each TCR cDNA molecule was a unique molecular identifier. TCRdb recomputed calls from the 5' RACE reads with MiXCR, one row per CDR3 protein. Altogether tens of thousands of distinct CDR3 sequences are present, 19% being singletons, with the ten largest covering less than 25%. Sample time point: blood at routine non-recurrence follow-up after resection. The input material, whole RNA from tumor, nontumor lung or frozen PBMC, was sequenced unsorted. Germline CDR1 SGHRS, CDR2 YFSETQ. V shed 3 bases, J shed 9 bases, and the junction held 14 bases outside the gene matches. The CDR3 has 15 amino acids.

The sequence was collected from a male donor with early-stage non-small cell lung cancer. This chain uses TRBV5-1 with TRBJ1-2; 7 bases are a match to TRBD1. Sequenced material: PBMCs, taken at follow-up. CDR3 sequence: CASSSNGQASKSYTF. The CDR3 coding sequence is TGCGCCAGCAGCTCCAACGGACAGGCTTCGAAGAGCTACACCTTC.